Here is one T cell receptor (beta chain) with its context. This sample is drawn from a study of graft-versus-host responses after intestinal transplantation. Germline CDR1 is SNHLY and CDR2 is FYNNEI. The CDR3 has 15 amino acids. Trimming left V 2 bases short and J 0 bases short, with 8 bases between. TCRdb keeps only in-frame clones here, not all; method: immunoSEQ multiplex PCR. This table holds about 9,600 clones, about 88% found once. Grafts had their tissue processed, releasing intraepithelial and lamina propria lymphocytes. The input for sequencing was ileum tissue, taken around 700 days after intestinal transplantation. The chain couples TRBV2 to TRBJ2-4; D is undetermined. This TCR derives from a human patient who received an intestinal transplant, so some T cells may come from the graft donor. The CDR3 bases are TGTGCCAGCAGTGAACAGTCCCCAGCCAAAAACATTCAGTACTTC. Its protein is CASSEQSPAKNIQYF.